This T cell receptor beta chain was captured by sequencing in a study of shared clonotypes between healthy human individuals (dated by TCRdb to the early 2020s). In the study overall: Two women and a few men aged 18 to 49 years were included in the cohort. Libraries were prepared and TCR repertoires were sequenced by different laboratories using diverse techniques, in order to increase sequencing depth and limit assay-specific biases. Leukapheresis yielded between about 0.85 and 10 billion PBMCs per donor. To estimate repertoire size and how much clonotypes are shared between individuals, the study performed deep sequencing of blood TCR repertoires from about five healthy adults. For each donor, three plates each were used for CD4 naive and CD4 memory, two plates were used for CD8 naive, and one plate was used for CD8 memory.

The donors were healthy, HIV-negative adults with no recently reported acute infections or vaccinations. All donors were Caucasian adults living in Nashville, Tennessee, USA. CD4+ T cells were enriched by magnetic negative selection; naive cells were then positively selected on CD45RA, and the negative fraction formed the memory subset. Blood was obtained by leukapheresis, after which PBMCs were separated by Ficoll-Histopaque density gradient centrifugation and cryopreserved in liquid nitrogen vapor phase. Analytical flow cytometry was used to check the purity and quantity of each magnetically sorted T cell population. From each sorted fraction, genomic DNA was isolated and quantified by UV absorbance on a Nanodrop 2000c. The paper as a whole reports these results and caveats: Sampling was limited to blood, and TCR repertoires in tissue likely differ from TCR repertoires in blood. Higher generation probabilities were observed for clonotypes shared by all four sorted-subset donors than for non-shared clonotypes. Because the study included a small number of donors, the genetic and exposure-history diversity represented was limited. Rarefaction of sorted-subset datasets indicated incomplete sequencing despite the large sequencing depth. Based on pairwise subsampling, the degree of clonotype sharing among donors was expected to be affected by sequencing depth. Sharing across a few donors was observed for roughly 5% of naive CD4, over 3% of naive CD8, around 2.5% of memory CD4, and roughly 0.4% of memory CD8 clonotypes. Larger estimated clonotype richness was generally found for naive subsets than for memory subsets.

About this clone itself: Its specific antigen is unknown. The input lacks base qualities; no much larger clone sits a single base away.

Using the deep immunoSEQ assay, TCR CDR3 regions were amplified from genomic DNA by multiplex PCR. For each cell subset, the extracted genomic DNA was distributed evenly across all wells of several immunoSEQ 96-well plates, and each plate served as one replicate. For sorted subsets, each replicate PCR was loaded with about 0.2 ug genomic DNA, equivalent to 32,000 or so T cell genomes. Purified libraries were quantified with a Qubit 3.0 fluorometer, sized on a Bioanalyzer 2100, and re-quantified with the KAPA Library Quantification kit. Each immunoSEQ 96-well plate was sequenced on its own single-read 150-cycle Illumina NextSeq 550 flow cell. The study's processing was this. Because only junctional sequences without quality scores were contained in the immunoSEQ output, filtering matching that applied to full-length reads could not be performed. To assign V/J genes and CDR3, sequences were annotated using PyIR, a Python wrapper for IgBLAST v1.9, with IMGT germline references. Reads were removed for weak V/J assignments (E-value above 1e-6), missing CDR3, stop codons, out-of-frame junctions, or ambiguous translated residues. V3J clonotypes were defined as sequences sharing the same inferred V gene, J gene, and CDR3 amino acid sequence. The percentage overlap between two repertoires was calculated by dividing the number of shared unique clonotypes by the size of the smaller repertoire. Three approaches were used to assess repertoire richness: RTK rarefaction, the Chao1 estimator, and Recon v2.1 estimates of unobserved clonotypes. OLGA was used to compute generation probabilities for all TCRbeta clonotypes that the gDNA method yielded from a few donors. TCRdb mirrors the immuneACCESS table, restricted to in-frame sequences. Some clones are absent from its copies; in checked studies, under half trace to an unresolved V gene, and the reason for the others is unknown. V and J calls and clone size come straight from that table; D and trimming were deduced from the DNA. The sample table lists nearly 750,000 clones, roughly two thirds of them with a count of one. The ten largest clones add up to around 1.7% of the sample.

Deletion took 6 bases off V and 1 base off J, with a span of 18 bases between the germline ends. The CDR3 starts with the cysteine, ends with the phenylalanine, and has 16 residues. This entry keeps only the CDR3 DNA: 48 bases, framed from base 1. CDR1 MGHDK and CDR2 SYGVNS were looked up in the germline V gene. This clonotype originated in a woman aged 25-40 years in good health. The sequenced sample consisted of memory CD4+ T cells sorted from blood. The cell subset or site label for this specimen denotes: CD45RA-negative fraction. The sequence joins TRBV25-1 to TRBJ1-1; perhaps TRBD1 is the D gene, with 6 bases matching. The sequenced DNA is TGTGCCAGCAGGGAAAGAGGGGGGATCTCGAACACTGAAGCTTTCTTT. Its protein reads: CASRERGGISNTEAFF. The variable domain in full, with residues beyond the CDR3 obtained from the reference TRBV25-1 and TRBJ1-1 genes, is EADIYQTPRYLVIGTGKKITLECSQTMGHDKMYWYQQDPGMELHLIHYSYGVNSTEKGDLSSESTVSRIRTEHFPLTLESARPSHTSQYLCASRERGGISNTEAFFGQGTRLTVV.